The 20 T cell receptor beta chains listed next were all sequenced from one sample in a study of T cell responses to AZD1222 COVID-19 vaccine. Here immunoSEQ multiplex PCR was the method, and the copy in TCRdb shows in-frame clones only, minus some. The data hold about 130,000 clones, with roughly 87% observed a single time. Here the sequenced sample was peripheral blood, taken on day 0 of MenACWY control vaccination. These receptors were collected from an adult in good health.

V is TRBV7-2 and J is TRBJ2-1; 14 bases line up with TRBD2. The germline V gene encodes CDR1 SGHTA and CDR2 FQGNSA. CDR3 length equals 15 residues. The V segment lost 3 bases and the J segment 6 bases; nucleotides outside the gene matches: 1. The CDR3 DNA reads TGTGCCAGCAGCTTCGGGACTAGCGGGGGCAATGAGCAGTTCTTC. Residues: CASSFGTSGGNEQFF.

V is TRBV4-1 and J is TRBJ1-4; D is unclear. Trimming cost V 4 bases and J 3 bases, with 15 bases left between them. Looked up from germline, CDR1 is MGHRA and CDR2 is YSYEKL. CDR3 length equals 16 residues. The chain's CDR3 is CASSLTESVSNEKLFF. Here the CDR3 DNA reads TGCGCCAGCAGCCTTACAGAGTCCGTATCTAATGAAAAACTGTTTTTT.

The V call is TRBV7-3, the J call TRBJ2-7; perhaps TRBD1 as D (5 bases). CDR3 length: 15 amino acids. The V end lost 1 base, the J end lost 3 bases, and 13 bases lay between the germline ends. In germline, CDR1 is SGHTA, CDR2 FQGTGA. CDR3 sequence reads: CASSLIGDQGYEQYF. The CDR3 DNA reads as TGTGCCAGCAGCTTAATAGGAGACCAGGGCTACGAGCAGTACTTC.

This sequence joins TRBV27 and TRBJ1-6, with D unclear. Germline V gene sequence: CDR1 MNHEY, CDR2 SMNVEV (reference sequence). The CDR3 consists of 17 residues. Between the trimmed V and J ends, which lost 3 bases and 0 bases, there was a span of 12 bases. CDR3 DNA sequence: TGTGCCAGCAGTTTCGGCGGAACGAGCTCCTATAATTCACCCCTCCACTTT. Amino acid sequence: CASSFGGTSSYNSPLHF.

Many counts were recorded for this clone. The chain is built from TRBV19 and TRBJ1-5; D may be TRBD1 (5 bases). This CDR3 region has 17 residues. V was trimmed by 5 bases and J by 10 bases, leaving 27 bases between them. Germline values: CDR1 LNHDA, CDR2 SQIVND (reference sequence). As DNA, the CDR3 is TGTGCCAGTAGTCAGACATCCGACAGCCTCCTAGCTGACCCCCAGCATTTT. Translating gives CASSQTSDSLLADPQHF.

V gene TRBV5-1 combines with J gene TRBJ2-2; D not resolved. The germline V gene has CDR1 SGHRS and CDR2 YFSETQ. The germline V and J ends were trimmed by 1 base and 2 bases, with 12 bases remaining between them. This CDR3 has 16 residues. The CDR3 region is CASSLMQARNTGELFF. Here the CDR3 DNA reads TGCGCCAGCAGCTTGATGCAGGCGCGAAACACCGGGGAGCTGTTTTTT.

V and J are TRBV5-1 and TRBJ2-2, with 9 bases that match TRBD1. V trimming: 4 bases; J trimming: 4 bases; junction bases outside the gene matches: 8. The CDR3 totals 16 residues. Germline CDR1 is SGHRS and CDR2 is YFSETQ. The CDR3 bases are TGCGCCAGCAGCCCGAAGGACAGGGGAGCCACCGGGGAGCTGTTTTTT. As protein: CASSPKDRGATGELFF.

This clone was found once. The chain joins TRBV9 to TRBJ1-1; no clear D. Germline V gene lookup returns CDR1 SGDLS and CDR2 YYNGEE. CDR3 length: 15 residues. Trimming left V 4 bases short and J 3 bases short, with 16 bases between. The CDR3 region is CASSPQPRQDTEAFF. In DNA form, the CDR3 reads TGTGCCAGCAGCCCCCAGCCCCGGCAGGACACTGAAGCTTTCTTT.

This chain joins TRBV3-1 (or the pseudogene TRBV3-2) and TRBJ2-5; TRBD2 aligns across 9 bases. The CDR3 totals 15 residues. CDR1 is LGHDT, CDR2 YNNKEL, per germline (reference sequence). V gave up 3 bases and J gave up 4 bases; unmatched junction bases: 6. The CDR3 nucleotides read TGTGCCAGCAGCCAGCCGGGACTAGCATCAGAGACCCAGTACTTC. Encoded protein: CASSQPGLASETQYF.

This chain uses TRBV5-1 with TRBJ2-1, with 8 bases aligning to TRBD2. The CDR3 runs to 17 residues. J was trimmed by 3 bases and V by 2 bases; bases with no gene match: 10. Germline loops: CDR1 SGHRS, CDR2 YFSETQ. This CDR3 is CASSLGRLASGYNEQFF. CDR3 DNA sequence: TGCGCCAGCAGCTTAGGACGACTAGCGAGTGGCTACAATGAGCAGTTCTTC.

V gene TRBV11-1 combines with J gene TRBJ1-2; no clear D. Per the germline V gene, CDR1 is SGHAT and CDR2 is FQDESV (reference sequence). This CDR3 contains 15 residues. V lost 6 bases to trimming and J lost 4 bases, with 18 bases between them. The CDR3, as DNA: TGTGCCAGCAGTTCTGAACAAGGGCGGATCTATGGCTACACCTTC. Amino acids: CASSSEQGRIYGYTF. Filled out from reference TRBV11-1 and TRBJ1-2, the complete variable domain reads EAEVAQSPRYKITEKSQAVAFWCDPISGHATLYWYRQILGQGPELLVQFQDESVVDDSQLPKDRFSAERLKGVDSTLKIQPAELGDSAMYLCASSSEQGRIYGYTFGSGTRLTVV.

V is TRBV19 and J is TRBJ2-7; D perhaps matches TRBD1 (6 bases). Germline V lookup: CDR1 LNHDA, CDR2 SQIVND (reference sequence). This CDR3 spans 13 amino acids. V gave up 3 bases and J gave up 5 bases, with 11 bases separating them. The CDR3 sequence is CASSIDGGHEQYF. For the CDR3, the DNA is TGTGCCAGTAGTATCGATGGGGGCCACGAGCAGTACTTC.

The rearrangement joins TRBV18 to TRBJ1-1, with D unresolved. CDR3 size: 14 residues. Per the germline V gene, CDR1 is KGHSH and CDR2 is LQKENI. The V end was cut by 2 bases, the J end by 1 base, with 8 bases between. The CDR3 coding sequence is TGTGCCAGCTCACCAATAGCCCGGAACACTGAAGCTTTCTTT. Amino acids: CASSPIARNTEAFF.

The genes are TRBV29-1 and TRBJ2-7, with TRBD1 matching 8 bases. Germline CDR1 reads SQVTM; CDR2 reads ANQGSEA. V lost 4 bases, J lost 1 base, and 6 bases stayed unmatched. The CDR3 has 14 residues. The CDR3 loop reads CSVGAGGPSYEQYV. CDR3 DNA: TGCAGCGTTGGGGCAGGGGGCCCGTCCTACGAGCAGTACGTC.

The V gene is TRBV20-1, the J gene TRBJ2-5; D is undetermined. V lost 8 bases to trimming and J lost 1 base, with 8 bases between them. CDR3 length equals 11 residues. The V gene's germline CDR1 is DFQATT and CDR2 SNEGSKA (reference sequence). The CDR3 DNA reads as TGCAGTTGCAGGACCCAAGAGACCCAGTACTTC. It yields the protein CSCRTQETQYF.

The chain uses TRBV7-2 and TRBJ2-1; D assignment may be TRBD1 or TRBD2 (5 bases each). CDR1 and CDR2 (germline): SGHTA, FQGNSA. There are 14 residues in the CDR3. Trimming took 4 bases from V and 4 from J, leaving 11 bases between them. DNA of the CDR3: TGTGCCAGCAGCTACGGGACGGCATACAATGAGCAGTTCTTC. It yields the protein CASSYGTAYNEQFF.

This rearrangement joins TRBV6-2 or TRBV6-3 to TRBJ1-1; D remains ambiguous. The germline V gene encodes CDR1 MNHEY and CDR2 SVGEGT. Trimming shortened V by 6 bases and J by 0 bases, and 11 bases separated the two germline ends. The CDR3 length is 14 residues. CDR3 protein: CASSSNKMNTEAFF. The CDR3 DNA sequence: TGTGCCAGCAGCTCAAATAAGATGAACACTGAAGCTTTCTTT.

The rearrangement joins TRBV10-2 to TRBJ2-7, with D perhaps being TRBD1 or TRBD2 (5 bases each). CDR3 length: 13 amino acids. The germline V gene has CDR1 WSHSY and CDR2 SAAADI. CDR3 region: CASSRDLGYGQYV. In DNA, the CDR3 is TGCGCCAGCAGTCGGGACCTCGGCTACGGGCAGTACGTC.

The V and J genes are TRBV5-1 and TRBJ2-5; D possibly matches TRBD1 or TRBD2 (5 bases each). From germline, CDR1 is SGHRS and CDR2 YFSETQ. V was trimmed by 3 bases and J by 4 bases, leaving 10 bases between them. The CDR3 has 13 residues. The CDR3 DNA is TGCGCCAGCAGCTCTGGGACGTTAGAGACCCAGTACTTC. This gives the protein CASSSGTLETQYF.

The chain carries TRBV28 and TRBJ1-2; perhaps TRBD1 as D (6 bases). The CDR3 runs 13 residues. CDR1 is MDHEN and CDR2 is SYDVKM in the germline V gene. V was cut by 5 bases and J by 5 bases, with 12 bases left in between. CDR3 DNA sequence: TGTGCCAGCAGTAACAGGGTTGGGTATGGCTACACCTTC. Amino acid sequence: CASSNRVGYGYTF.